Each of the 7 T cell receptor beta chains below was sequenced from the same sample in a study of immune evolution from preneoplasia to lung adenocarcinoma. Measured with immunoSEQ multiplex PCR; TCRdb has only the in-frame clones, and not every one. The sample lists 3,000 to 4,000 clones, around four fifths occurring once. The sequenced material came from FFPE minimally invasive lung adenocarcinoma tissue. Every receptor here comes from a person aged 60-80 years with lung adenocarcinoma.

V gene TRBV21-1 combines with J gene TRBJ2-7; the table assigns TRBD2, which was not confirmed against the DNA. TRBV21-1 is marked as a pseudogene. The CDR3 is 12 amino acids. The CDR3 spells CASSKGGHEQYF. For the CDR3, the DNA is TGTGCCAGCAGCAAAGGAGGCCACGAGCAGTACTTC.

This rearrangement joins TRBV5-4 to TRBJ2-5, with TRBD1 matching 7 bases. Losses at the gene ends were 4 bases for V and 4 bases for J; bases not matched to a gene: 10. Per germline, CDR1 SGHNT and CDR2 YYREEE (reference sequence). The CDR3 sequence is 15 residues long. This chain's CDR3 is CASSNHTGDGETQYF. The CDR3 DNA sequence: TGTGCCAGCAGCAACCATACAGGGGATGGAGAGACCCAGTACTTC.

Comment on this clone: One end of the junction does not line up with germline, which may come from a read error. The chain has TRBV7-2 and TRBJ2-7; D possibly matches TRBD1 or TRBD2 (6 bases each). CDR1 and CDR2 from the germline V gene are SGHTA and FQGNSA. The CDR3 extends over 13 amino acids. The chain's CDR3 is CASSLDRFGGLDF. The DNA of the CDR3 is TGTGCCAGCAGCTTAGATCGGTTCGGGGGCCTCGACTTC.

The V call is TRBV7-8, the J call TRBJ2-1; 7 nucleotides match TRBD2. CDR1 is SGHVS, CDR2 FQNEAQ, per germline. This CDR3 region has 15 residues. The trim removed 2 bases at V and 2 bases at J, leaving 3 bases unmatched. The CDR3 DNA sequence: TGTGCCAGCAGCTTAAGGGAGGGACCCTACAATGAGCAGTTCTTC. Encoded protein: CASSLREGPYNEQFF. The full variable domain, in which reference TRBV7-8 and TRBJ2-1 provide the parts outside the CDR3, is GAGVSQSPRYKVAKRGQDVALRCDPISGHVSLFWYQQALGQGPEFLTYFQNEAQLDKSGLPSDRFFAERPEGSVSTLKIQRTQQEDSAVYLCASSLREGPYNEQFFGPGTRLTVL.

This clone appeared a few times. This same CDR3 is encoded by further DNA sequences in the sample. CDR3 sequence reads: CASSEQGAGTEAFF. In nucleotides, the CDR3 is TGTGCCAGCAGCGAGCAGGGGGCTGGCACTGAAGCTTTCTTT. The chain uses TRBV9 and TRBJ1-1; 8 positions match TRBD1. CDR1 is SGDLS and CDR2 is YYNGEE in the germline V gene. The CDR3 extends over 14 amino acids. With V trimmed by 3 bases and J by 4 bases, 5 bases remained unmatched.

V is TRBV30 and J is TRBJ1-1, with a tentative D call TRBD1 (5 bases). The CDR3 has 12 residues. The V gene's germline CDR1 is GTSNPN and CDR2 SVGIG (reference sequence). V lost 4 bases, J lost 10 bases, and 16 bases lay in between. In DNA form, the CDR3 reads TGTGCCTGGACCCCCATAGGGGTCGGAGCTTTCTTT. Protein sequence: CAWTPIGVGAFF.

The chain uses TRBV2 and TRBJ2-1; 8 positions match TRBD1. V was clipped by 6 bases and J by 2 bases; unmatched bases: 0. The CDR3 loop spans 13 amino acids. Germline assignment: CDR1 SNHLY and CDR2 FYNNEI. CDR3 sequence (DNA): TGTGCCAGCAGGGACAGGGCCTACAATGAGCAGTTCTTC. Encoded protein: CASRDRAYNEQFF.